This T cell receptor (beta chain) was recorded in a study of CD8+ T cells in alopecia areata. Across the study: Skin-grafted roughly 6-10-week-old female C3H/HeJ mice received tissue from roughly 6-12-month-old C3H/HeJ donors with spontaneous alopecia.

Sorting of pooled cutaneous lymph node cells used CD4, CD8alpha, NKG2D, NKG2ACE and other markers. TCR sequencing used cDNA made by reverse transcription of extracted RNA. Clones were read by immunoSEQ multiplex PCR, and TCRdb kept only the in-frame ones, dropping some. The sample shows around 20,000 clones, none of them appearing just once. The study's findings and limits: Sequenced scalp T cells also include alphabeta T cells resident in normal skin. Lesional scalp displayed greater clonality than normal scalp, most notably in alopecia totalis/universalis. Patients shared TCRs less clearly than mice did, possibly owing to HLA.

This clone was detected a few times. Its antigen is unidentified. The germline and genes are mouse ones. The CDR3 end is not reached by the read, which stops 4 residues before it; the germline J gene fills it in. Germline-derived CDR1 and CDR2 are NNHDY and SYVADS. CDR3 length equals 13 residues. This TCR came from a C3H/HeJ mouse with alopecia areata. For the strain, the MHC haplotype given is H2-k. The sequenced sample was CD8+ T cells sorted from a lymph node. The V and J genes are TRBV13-3 and TRBJ2-5; 8 nucleotides match TRBD2. The CDR3 reads CASRSGGRDTQYF. Incomplete CDR3 DNA: TGTGCCAGCAGGTCTGGGGGGAGGGAC.